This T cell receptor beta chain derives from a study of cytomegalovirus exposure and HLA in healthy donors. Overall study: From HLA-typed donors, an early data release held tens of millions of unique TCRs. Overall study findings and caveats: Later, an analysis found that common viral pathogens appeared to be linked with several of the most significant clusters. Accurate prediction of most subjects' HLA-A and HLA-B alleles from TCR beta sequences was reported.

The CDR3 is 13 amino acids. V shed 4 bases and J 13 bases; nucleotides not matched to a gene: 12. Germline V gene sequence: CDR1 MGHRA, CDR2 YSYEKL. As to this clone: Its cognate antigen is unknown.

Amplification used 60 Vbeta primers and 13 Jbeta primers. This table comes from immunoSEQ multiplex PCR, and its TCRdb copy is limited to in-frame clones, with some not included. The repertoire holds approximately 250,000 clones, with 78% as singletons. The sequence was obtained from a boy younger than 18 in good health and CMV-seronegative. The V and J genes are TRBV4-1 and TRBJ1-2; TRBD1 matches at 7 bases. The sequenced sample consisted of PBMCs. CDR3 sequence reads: CASSRIRDSSRTF. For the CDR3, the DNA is TGCGCCAGCAGCCGGATCCGGGACAGTTCTCGCACCTTC.